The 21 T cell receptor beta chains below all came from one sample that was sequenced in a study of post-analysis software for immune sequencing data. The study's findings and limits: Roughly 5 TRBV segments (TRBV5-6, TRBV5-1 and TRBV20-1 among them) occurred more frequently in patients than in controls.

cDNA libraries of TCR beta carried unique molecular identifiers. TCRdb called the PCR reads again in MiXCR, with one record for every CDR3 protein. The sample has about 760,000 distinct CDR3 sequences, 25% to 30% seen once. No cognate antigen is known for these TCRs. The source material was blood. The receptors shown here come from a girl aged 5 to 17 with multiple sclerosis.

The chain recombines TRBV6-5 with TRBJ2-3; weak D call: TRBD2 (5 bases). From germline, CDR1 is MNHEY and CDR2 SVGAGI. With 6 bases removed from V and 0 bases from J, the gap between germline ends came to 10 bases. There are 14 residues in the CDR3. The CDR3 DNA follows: TGTGCCAGCAGGTATAGCGCTAGCACAGATACGCAGTATTTT. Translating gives CASRYSASTDTQYF.

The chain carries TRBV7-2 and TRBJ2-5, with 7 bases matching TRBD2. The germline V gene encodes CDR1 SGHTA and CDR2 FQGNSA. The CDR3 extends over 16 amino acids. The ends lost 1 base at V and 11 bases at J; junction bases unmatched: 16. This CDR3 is CASSLGLAEFSREQYF. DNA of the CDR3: TGTGCCAGCAGCTTAGGGCTAGCGGAGTTCTCTCGGGAGCAGTACTTC.

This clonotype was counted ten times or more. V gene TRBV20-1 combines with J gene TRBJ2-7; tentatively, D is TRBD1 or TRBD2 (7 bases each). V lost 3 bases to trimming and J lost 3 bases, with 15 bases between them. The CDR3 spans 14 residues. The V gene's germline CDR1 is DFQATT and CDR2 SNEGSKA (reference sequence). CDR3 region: CSARTGRGIYEQYF. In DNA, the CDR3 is TGCAGTGCTAGGACAGGGAGGGGGATCTACGAGCAGTACTTC.

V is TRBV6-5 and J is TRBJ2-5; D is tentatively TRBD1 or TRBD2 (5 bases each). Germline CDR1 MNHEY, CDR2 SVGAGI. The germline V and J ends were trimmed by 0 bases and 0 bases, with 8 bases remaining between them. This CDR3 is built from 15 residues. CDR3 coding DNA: TGTGCCAGCAGTTACTCGATGGGGGACCAAGAGACCCAGTACTTC. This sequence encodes CASSYSMGDQETQYF.

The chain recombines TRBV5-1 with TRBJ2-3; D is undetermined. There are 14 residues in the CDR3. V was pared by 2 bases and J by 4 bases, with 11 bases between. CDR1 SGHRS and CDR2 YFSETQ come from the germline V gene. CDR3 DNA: TGCGCCAGCAGCTTTGATCGGGCCGCAGATACGCAGTATTTT. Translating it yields CASSFDRAADTQYF.

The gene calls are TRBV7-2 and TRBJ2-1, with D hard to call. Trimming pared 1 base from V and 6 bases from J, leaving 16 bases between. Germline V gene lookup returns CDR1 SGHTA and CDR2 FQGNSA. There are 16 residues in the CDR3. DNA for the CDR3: TGTGCCAGCAGCTTAGGATGGACGGGCTATAGCAATGAGCAGTTCTTC. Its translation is CASSLGWTGYSNEQFF.

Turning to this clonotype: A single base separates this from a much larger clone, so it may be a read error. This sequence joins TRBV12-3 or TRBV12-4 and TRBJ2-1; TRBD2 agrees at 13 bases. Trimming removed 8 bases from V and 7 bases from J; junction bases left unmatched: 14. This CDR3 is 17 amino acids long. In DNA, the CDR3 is TGTGCCAGCGAACCAAATTTCGGGACTAGCGGGATGAATGAGCAGTTCTTC. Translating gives CASEPNFGTSGMNEQFF.

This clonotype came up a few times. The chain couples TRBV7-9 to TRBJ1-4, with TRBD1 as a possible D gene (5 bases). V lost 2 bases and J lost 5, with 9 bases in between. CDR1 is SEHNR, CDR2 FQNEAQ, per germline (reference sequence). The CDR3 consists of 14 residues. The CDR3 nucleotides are TGTGCCAGCAGCTTATGGGGCCTCAATGAAAAACTGTTTTTT. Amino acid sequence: CASSLWGLNEKLFF.

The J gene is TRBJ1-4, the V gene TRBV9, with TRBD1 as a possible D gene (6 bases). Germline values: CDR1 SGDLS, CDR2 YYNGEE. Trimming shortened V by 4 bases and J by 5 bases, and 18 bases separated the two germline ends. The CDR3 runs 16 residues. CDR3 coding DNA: TGTGCCAGCAGCTCCCGTTGGGGGCAGGGGAATGAAAAACTGTTTTTT. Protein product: CASSSRWGQGNEKLFF. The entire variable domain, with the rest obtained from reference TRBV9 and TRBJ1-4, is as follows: DSGVTQTPKHLITATGQRVTLRCSPRSGDLSVYWYQQSLDQGLQFLIQYYNGEERAKGNILERFSAQQFPDLHSELNLSSLELGDSALYFCASSSRWGQGNEKLFFGSGTQLSVL.

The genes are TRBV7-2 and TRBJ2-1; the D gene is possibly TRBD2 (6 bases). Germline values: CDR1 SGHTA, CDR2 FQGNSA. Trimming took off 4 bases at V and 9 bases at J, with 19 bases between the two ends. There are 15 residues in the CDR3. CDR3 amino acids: CASSSQGGRESEQFF. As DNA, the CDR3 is TGTGCCAGCAGCTCCCAGGGTGGTCGGGAGTCTGAGCAGTTCTTC.

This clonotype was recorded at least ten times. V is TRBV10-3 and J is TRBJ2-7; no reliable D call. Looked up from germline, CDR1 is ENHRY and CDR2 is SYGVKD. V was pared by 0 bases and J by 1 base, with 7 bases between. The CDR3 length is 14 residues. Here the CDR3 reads CAISESGQSYEQYF. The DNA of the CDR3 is TGTGCCATCAGTGAGTCGGGTCAGTCCTACGAGCAGTACTTC.

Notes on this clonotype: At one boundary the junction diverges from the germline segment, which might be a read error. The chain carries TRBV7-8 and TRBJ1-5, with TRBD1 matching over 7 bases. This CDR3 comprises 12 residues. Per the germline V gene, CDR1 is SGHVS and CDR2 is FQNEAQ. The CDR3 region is CAGSWGTAYQHF. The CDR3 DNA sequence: TGTGCCGGCAGCTGGGGGACAGCTTATCAGCATTTT. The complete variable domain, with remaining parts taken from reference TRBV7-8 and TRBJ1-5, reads GAGVSQSPRYKVAKRGQDVALRCDPISGHVSLFWYQQALGQGPEFLTYFQNEAQLDKSGLPSDRFFAERPEGSVSTLKIQRTQQEDSAVYLCAGSWGTAYQHFGDGTRLSIL.

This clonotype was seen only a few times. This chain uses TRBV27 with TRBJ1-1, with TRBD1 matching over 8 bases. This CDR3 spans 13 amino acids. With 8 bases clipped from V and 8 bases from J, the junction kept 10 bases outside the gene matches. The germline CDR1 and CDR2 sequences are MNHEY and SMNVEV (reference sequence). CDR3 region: CASGSPGGHEAFF. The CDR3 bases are TGTGCCAGCGGATCGCCAGGGGGCCACGAAGCTTTCTTT.

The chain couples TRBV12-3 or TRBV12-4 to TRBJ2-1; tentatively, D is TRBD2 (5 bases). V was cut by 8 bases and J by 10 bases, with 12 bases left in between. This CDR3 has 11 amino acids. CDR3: CASEDFDEQFF. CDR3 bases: TGTGCCAGCGAGGACTTTGACGAGCAGTTCTTC.

CDR3 DNA sequence: TGTGCCAGTATGGACAGGCGGTCCTATGGCTACACCTTC. It encodes CASMDRRSYGYTF. The chain is built from TRBV19 and TRBJ1-2; 7 nucleotides align to TRBD1. CDR3 size: 13 residues. CDR1 is LNHDA and CDR2 is SQIVND in the germline V gene (reference sequence). The V segment lost 7 bases and the J segment 4 bases; nucleotides outside the gene matches: 6.

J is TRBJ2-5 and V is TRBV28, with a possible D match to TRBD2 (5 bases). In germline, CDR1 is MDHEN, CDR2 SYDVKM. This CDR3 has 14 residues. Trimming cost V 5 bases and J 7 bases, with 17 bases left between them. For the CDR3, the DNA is TGTGCCAGCAGTCTACGACAACATGGAGGGACCCAGTACTTC. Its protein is CASSLRQHGGTQYF.

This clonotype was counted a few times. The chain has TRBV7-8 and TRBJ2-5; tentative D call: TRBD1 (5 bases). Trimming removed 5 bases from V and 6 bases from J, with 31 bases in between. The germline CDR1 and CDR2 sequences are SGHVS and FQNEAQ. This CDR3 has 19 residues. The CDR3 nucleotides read TGTGCCAGCAGCGCAATCAGGGTATTATTCGTCAGGCCAGGAAAGACCCAGTACTTC. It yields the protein CASSAIRVLFVRPGKTQYF.

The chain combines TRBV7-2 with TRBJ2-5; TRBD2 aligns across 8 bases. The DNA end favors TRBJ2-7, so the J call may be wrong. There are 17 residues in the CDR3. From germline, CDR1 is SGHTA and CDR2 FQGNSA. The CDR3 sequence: CASSPNLQASGSFEQYF. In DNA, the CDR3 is TGTGCCAGCAGCCCTAACCTCCAAGCTAGCGGGTCTTTCGAGCAGTACTTC.

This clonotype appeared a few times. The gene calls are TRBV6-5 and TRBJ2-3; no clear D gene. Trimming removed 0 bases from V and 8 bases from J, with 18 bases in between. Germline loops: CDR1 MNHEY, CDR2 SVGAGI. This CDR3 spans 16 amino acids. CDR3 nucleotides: TGTGCCAGCAGTTACTCGACTCGTACTTTCCCGCCTACGCAGTATTTT. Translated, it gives CASSYSTRTFPPTQYF.

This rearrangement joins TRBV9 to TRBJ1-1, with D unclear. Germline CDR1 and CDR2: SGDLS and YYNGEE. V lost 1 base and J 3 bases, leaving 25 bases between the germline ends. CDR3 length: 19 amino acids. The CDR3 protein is CASSVFSSGSLAGHTEAFF. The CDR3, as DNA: TGTGCCAGCAGCGTATTCTCGTCGGGTTCTTTAGCAGGACACACTGAAGCTTTCTTT.

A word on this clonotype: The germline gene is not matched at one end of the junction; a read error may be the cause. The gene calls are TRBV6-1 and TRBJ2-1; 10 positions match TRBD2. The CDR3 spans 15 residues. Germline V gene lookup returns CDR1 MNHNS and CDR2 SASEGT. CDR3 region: CVSREAGGTYNEQFF. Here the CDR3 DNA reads TGTGTCAGCAGAGAAGCGGGGGGGACCTACAATGAGCAGTTCTTC.